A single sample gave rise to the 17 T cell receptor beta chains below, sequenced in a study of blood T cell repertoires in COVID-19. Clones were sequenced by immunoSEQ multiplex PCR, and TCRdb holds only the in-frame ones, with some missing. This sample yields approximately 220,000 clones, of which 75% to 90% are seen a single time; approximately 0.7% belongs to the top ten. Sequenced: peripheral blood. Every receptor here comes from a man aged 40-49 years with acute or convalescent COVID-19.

In DNA form, the CDR3 reads TGTGCCACCCTACGGGACAGGGGCTATGGCTACACCTTC. This gives the protein CATLRDRGYGYTF. The V call is TRBV2, the J call TRBJ1-2; 10 nucleotides align to TRBD1. The CDR3 totals 13 residues. Germline CDR1 is SNHLY and CDR2 is FYNNEI. V was clipped by 10 bases and J by 4 bases; unmatched bases: 6.

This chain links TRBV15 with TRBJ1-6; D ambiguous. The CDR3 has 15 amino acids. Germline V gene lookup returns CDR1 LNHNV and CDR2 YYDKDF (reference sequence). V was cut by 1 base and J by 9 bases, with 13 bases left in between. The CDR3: CATSRVTYGSSPLHF. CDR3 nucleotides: TGTGCCACCAGCAGAGTGACATACGGAAGTTCACCCCTCCACTTT.

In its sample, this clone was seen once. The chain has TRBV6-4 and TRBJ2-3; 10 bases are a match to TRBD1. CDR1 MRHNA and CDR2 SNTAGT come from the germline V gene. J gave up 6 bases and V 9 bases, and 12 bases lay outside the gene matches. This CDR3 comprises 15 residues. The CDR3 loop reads CASRPTGGASDTQYF. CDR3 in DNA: TGTGCCAGTCGACCGACAGGGGGCGCATCGGATACGCAGTATTTT.

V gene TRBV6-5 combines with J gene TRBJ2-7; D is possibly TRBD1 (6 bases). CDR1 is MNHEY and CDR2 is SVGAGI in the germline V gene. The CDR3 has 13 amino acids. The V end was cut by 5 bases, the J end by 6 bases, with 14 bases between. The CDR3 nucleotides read TGTGCCAGCAGTCCCACAGGGACGGGCGAGCAGTACTTC. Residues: CASSPTGTGEQYF.

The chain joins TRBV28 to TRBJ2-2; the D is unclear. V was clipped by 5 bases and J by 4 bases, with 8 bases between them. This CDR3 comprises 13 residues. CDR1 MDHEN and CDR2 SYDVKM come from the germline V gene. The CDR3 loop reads CASSPPPTGELFF. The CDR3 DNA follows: TGTGCCAGCAGTCCTCCTCCCACCGGGGAGCTGTTTTTT.

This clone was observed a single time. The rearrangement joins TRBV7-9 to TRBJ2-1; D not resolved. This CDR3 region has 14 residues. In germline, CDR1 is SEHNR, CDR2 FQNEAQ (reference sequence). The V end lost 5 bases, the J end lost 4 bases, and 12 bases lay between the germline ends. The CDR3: CASSPSNRYNEQFF. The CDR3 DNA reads TGTGCCAGCAGCCCCTCTAATCGGTACAATGAGCAGTTCTTC. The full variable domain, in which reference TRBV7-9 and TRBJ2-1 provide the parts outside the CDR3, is DTGVSQNPRHKITKRGQNVTFRCDPISEHNRLYWYRQTLGQGPEFLTYFQNEAQLEKSRLLSDRFSAERPKGSFSTLEIQRTEQGDSAMYLCASSPSNRYNEQFFGPGTRLTVL.

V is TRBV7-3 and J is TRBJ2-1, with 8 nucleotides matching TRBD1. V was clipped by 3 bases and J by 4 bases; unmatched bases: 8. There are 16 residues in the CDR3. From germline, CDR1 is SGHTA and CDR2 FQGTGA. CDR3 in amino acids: CASSLGTGAPYNEQFF. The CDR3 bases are TGTGCCAGCAGCTTGGGGACAGGCGCCCCTTACAATGAGCAGTTCTTC.

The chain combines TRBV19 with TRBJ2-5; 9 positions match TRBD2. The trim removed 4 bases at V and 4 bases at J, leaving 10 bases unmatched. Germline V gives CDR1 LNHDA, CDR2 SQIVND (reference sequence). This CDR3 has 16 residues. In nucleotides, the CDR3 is TGTGCCAGTAGTACTAGGGGGGGAGCGGGAGGAGAGACCCAGTACTTC. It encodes CASSTRGGAGGETQYF.

CDR3 protein: CATTLTGGGYGYTF. As DNA, the CDR3 is TGTGCCACCACCTTGACAGGGGGTGGCTATGGCTACACCTTC. This chain links TRBV15 with TRBJ1-2, with TRBD1 matching 9 bases. Looked up from germline, CDR1 is LNHNV and CDR2 is YYDKDF (reference sequence). V shed 7 bases, J shed 4 bases, and the junction held 7 bases outside the gene matches. This CDR3 spans 14 amino acids.

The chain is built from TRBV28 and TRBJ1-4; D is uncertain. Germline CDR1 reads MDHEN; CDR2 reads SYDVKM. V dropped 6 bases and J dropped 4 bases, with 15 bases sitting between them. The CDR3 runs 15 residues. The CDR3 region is CASSIPMVNNEKLFF. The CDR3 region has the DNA TGTGCCAGCAGCATTCCTATGGTGAATAATGAAAAACTGTTTTTT.

CDR3 loop: CASSLAGLDVNEQFF. The CDR3 bases are TGTGCCAGCAGCTTGGCAGGACTAGACGTCAATGAGCAGTTCTTC. The gene calls are TRBV5-6 and TRBJ2-1, with 7 bases fitting TRBD2. Germline V gene sequence: CDR1 SGHDT, CDR2 YYEEEE. The CDR3 has 15 amino acids. The junction had 6 bases not matched to a gene; V was cut back by 0 bases and J by 6 bases.

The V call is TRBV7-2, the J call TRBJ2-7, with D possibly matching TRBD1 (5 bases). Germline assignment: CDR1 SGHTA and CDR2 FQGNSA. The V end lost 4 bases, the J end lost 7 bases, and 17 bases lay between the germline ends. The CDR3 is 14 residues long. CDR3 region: CASSSNLQAWEQYF. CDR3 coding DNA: TGTGCCAGCAGCTCAAATTTACAGGCGTGGGAGCAGTACTTC.

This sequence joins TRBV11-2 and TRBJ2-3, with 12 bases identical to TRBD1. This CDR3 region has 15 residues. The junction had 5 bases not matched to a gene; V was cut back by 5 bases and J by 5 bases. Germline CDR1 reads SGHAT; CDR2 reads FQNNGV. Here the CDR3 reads CASSPGQGAGDTQYF. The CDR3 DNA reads TGTGCCAGCAGCCCGGGACAGGGGGCGGGAGATACGCAGTATTTT.

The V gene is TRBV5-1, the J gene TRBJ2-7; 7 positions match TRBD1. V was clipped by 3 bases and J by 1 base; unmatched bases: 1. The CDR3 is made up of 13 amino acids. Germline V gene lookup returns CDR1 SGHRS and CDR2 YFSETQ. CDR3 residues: CASSWDSSYEQYF. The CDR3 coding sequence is TGCGCCAGCAGCTGGGACAGTTCCTACGAGCAGTACTTC.

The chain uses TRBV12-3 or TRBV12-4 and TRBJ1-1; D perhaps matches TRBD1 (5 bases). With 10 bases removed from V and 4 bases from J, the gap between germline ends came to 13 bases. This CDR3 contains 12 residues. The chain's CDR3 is CATTVGGTEAFF. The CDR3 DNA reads TGTGCCACTACTGTGGGGGGCACTGAAGCTTTCTTT.

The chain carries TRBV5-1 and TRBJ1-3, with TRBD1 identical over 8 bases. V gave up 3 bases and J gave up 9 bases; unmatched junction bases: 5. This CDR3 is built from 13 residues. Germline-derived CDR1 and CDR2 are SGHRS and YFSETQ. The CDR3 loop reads CASSYQGAGTIYF. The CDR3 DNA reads TGCGCCAGCAGCTACCAGGGGGCCGGCACCATATATTTT. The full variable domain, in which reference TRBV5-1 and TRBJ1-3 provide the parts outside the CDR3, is KAGVTQTPRYLIKTRGQQVTLSCSPISGHRSVSWYQQTPGQGLQFLFEYFSETQRNKGNFPGRFSGRQFSNSRSEMNVSTLELGDSALYLCASSYQGAGTIYFGEGSWLTVV.

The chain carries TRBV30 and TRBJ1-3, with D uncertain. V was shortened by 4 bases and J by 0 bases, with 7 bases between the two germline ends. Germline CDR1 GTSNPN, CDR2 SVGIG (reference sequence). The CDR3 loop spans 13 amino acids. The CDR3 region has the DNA TGTGCCTGGACAGGTGTCTCTGGAAACACCATATATTTT. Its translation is CAWTGVSGNTIYF. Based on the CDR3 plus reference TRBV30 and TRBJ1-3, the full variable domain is SQTIHQWPATLVQPVGSPLSLECTVEGTSNPNLYWYRQAAGRGLQLLFYSVGIGQISSEVPQNLSASRPQDRQFILSSKKLLLSDSGFYLCAWTGVSGNTIYFGEGSWLTVV.